The clone carrying this T cell receptor beta chain was seen only a few times. Its matching antigen is unknown. The V end was cut by 0 bases, the J end by 4 bases, with 9 bases between. There are 14 residues in the CDR3. Germline values: CDR1 LGHDT, CDR2 YNNKEL (reference sequence). The data belong to a study of early T cells in non-severe SARS-CoV-2 infection. The wider study: Sequenced bulk RNA came from whole blood that was unsorted, and chains were unpaired. Broader study findings: CD4 and private specificities were missed by VDJdb matching, which favored anti-spike CD8 responses.

The library protocol tagged individual cDNA molecules with unique molecular identifiers. TCRdb called the 5' RACE reads again in MiXCR, with one record for every CDR3 protein. The table includes approximately 65,000 distinct CDR3 sequences, 13% detected once. This sequence was found in an adult who was a healthcare worker with PCR-confirmed SARS-CoV-2 infection or an uninfected control (not recorded which). The sequenced sample consisted of whole blood. The V and J genes are TRBV3-1 and TRBJ2-5; D is uncertain. The CDR3 spells CASSQDLPTETQYF. The DNA for the CDR3 is TGTGCCAGCAGCCAAGACCTGCCGACAGAGACCCAGTACTTC.